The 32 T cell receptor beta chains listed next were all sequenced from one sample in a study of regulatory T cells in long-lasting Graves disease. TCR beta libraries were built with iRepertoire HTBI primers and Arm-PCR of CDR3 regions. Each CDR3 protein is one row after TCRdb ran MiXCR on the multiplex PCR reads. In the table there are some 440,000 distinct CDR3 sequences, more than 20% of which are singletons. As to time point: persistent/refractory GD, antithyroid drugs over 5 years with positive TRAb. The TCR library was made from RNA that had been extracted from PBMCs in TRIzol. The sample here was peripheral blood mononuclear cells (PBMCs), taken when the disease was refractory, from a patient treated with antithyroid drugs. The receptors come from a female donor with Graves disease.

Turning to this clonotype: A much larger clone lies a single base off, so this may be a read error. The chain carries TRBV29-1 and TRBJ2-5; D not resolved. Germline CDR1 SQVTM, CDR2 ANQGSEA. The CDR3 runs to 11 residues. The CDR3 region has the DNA TGCAGCGTTGATCTAGTAGAGACCCGGTACTTC. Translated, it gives CSVDLVETRYF.

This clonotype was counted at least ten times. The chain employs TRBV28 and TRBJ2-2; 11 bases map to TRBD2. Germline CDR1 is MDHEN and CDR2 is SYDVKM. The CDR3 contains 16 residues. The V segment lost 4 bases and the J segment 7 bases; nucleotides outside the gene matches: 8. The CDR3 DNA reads TGTGCCAGCAGTTCACCTTCTAGCGGGAGGCACGGGGAGCTGTTTTTT. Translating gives CASSSPSSGRHGELFF. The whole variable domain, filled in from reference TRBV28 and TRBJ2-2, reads DVKVTQSSRYLVKRTGEKVFLECVQDMDHENMFWYRQDPGLGLRLIYFSYDVKMKEKGDIPEGYSVSREKKERFSLILESASTNQTSMYLCASSSPSSGRHGELFFGEGSRLTVL.

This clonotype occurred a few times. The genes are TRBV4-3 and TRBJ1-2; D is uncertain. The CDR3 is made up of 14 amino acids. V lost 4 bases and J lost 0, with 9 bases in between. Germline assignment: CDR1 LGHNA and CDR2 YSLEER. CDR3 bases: TGCGCCAGCAGCCGGGCGGCAGCTAACTATGGCTACACCTTC. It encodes CASSRAAANYGYTF.

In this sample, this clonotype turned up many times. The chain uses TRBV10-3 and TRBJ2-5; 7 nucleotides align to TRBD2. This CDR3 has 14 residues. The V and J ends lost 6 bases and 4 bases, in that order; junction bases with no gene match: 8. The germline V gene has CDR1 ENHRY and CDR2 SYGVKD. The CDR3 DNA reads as TGTGCCATCAGCGGTCGGACGGGAGGAGAGACCCAGTACTTC. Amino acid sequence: CAISGRTGGETQYF.

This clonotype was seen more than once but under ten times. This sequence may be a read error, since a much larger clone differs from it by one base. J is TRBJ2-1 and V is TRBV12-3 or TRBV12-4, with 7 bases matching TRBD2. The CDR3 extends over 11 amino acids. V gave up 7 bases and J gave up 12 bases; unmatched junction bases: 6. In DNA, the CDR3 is TGTGCCAGCAAGCGGGGCCATGGGCAGTTCTTC. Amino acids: CASKRGHGQFF.

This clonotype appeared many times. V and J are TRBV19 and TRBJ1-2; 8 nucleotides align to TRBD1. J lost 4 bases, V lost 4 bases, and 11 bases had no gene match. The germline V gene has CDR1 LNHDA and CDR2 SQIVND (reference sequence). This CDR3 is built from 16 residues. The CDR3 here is CASSTFSGGMGYGYTF. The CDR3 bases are TGTGCCAGTAGTACTTTTTCAGGGGGCATGGGCTATGGCTACACCTTC.

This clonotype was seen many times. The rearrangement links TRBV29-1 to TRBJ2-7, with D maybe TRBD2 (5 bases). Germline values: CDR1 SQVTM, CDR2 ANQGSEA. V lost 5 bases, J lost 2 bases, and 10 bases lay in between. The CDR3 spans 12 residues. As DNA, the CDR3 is TGCAGCGTTTCTGAGGGCGCCTACGAGCAGTACTTC. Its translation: CSVSEGAYEQYF.

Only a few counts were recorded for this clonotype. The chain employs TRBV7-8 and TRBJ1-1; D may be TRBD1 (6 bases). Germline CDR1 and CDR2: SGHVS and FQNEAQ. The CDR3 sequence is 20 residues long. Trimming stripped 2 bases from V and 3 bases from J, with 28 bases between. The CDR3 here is CASSLFGGMAGAWPHTEAFF. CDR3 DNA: TGTGCCAGCAGCTTATTCGGTGGCATGGCGGGGGCATGGCCGCACACTGAAGCTTTCTTT.

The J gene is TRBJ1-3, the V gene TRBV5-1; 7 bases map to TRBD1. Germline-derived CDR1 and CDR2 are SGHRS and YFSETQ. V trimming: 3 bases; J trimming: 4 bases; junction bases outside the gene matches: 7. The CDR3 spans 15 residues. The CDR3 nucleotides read TGCGCCAGCAGCTATGGGACAGCGGGGGGAAACACCATATATTTT. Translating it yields CASSYGTAGGNTIYF.

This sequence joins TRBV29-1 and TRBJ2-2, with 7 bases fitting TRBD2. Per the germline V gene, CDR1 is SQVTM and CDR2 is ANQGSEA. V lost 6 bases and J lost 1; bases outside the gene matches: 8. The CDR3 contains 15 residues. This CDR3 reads CSVQSGGVNTGELFF. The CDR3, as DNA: TGCAGCGTCCAAAGTGGGGGGGTGAACACCGGGGAGCTGTTTTTT.

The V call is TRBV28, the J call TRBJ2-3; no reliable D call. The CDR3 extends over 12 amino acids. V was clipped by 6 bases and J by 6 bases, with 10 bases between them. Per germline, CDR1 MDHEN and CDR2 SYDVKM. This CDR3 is CASSLQVDTQYF. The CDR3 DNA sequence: TGTGCCAGCAGCCTCCAGGTGGATACGCAGTATTTT.

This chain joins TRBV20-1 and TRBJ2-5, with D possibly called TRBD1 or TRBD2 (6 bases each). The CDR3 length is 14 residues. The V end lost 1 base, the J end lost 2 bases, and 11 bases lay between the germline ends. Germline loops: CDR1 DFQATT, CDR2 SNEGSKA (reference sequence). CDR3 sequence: CSARVWRGQETQYF. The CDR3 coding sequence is TGCAGTGCTAGAGTCTGGAGGGGGCAAGAGACCCAGTACTTC.

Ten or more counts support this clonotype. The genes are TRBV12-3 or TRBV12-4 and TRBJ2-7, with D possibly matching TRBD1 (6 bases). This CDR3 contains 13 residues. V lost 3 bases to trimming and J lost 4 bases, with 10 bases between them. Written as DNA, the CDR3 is TGTGCCAGCAGTTTCCGGACAGCTTACGAGCAGTACTTC. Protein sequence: CASSFRTAYEQYF.

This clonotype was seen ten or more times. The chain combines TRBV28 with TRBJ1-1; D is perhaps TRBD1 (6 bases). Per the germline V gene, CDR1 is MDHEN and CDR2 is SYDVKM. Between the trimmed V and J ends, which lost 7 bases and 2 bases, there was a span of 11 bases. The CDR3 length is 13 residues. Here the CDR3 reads CASNGTPNTEAFF. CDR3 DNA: TGTGCCAGCAATGGGACACCTAACACTGAAGCTTTCTTT.

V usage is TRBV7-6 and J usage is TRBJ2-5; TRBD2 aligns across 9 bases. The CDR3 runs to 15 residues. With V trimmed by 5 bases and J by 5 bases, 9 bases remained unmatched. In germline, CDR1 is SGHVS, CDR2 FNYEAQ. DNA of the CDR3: TGTGCCAGCAGCCGTCTAGCGGGATTTTCGGAGACCCAGTACTTC. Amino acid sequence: CASSRLAGFSETQYF.

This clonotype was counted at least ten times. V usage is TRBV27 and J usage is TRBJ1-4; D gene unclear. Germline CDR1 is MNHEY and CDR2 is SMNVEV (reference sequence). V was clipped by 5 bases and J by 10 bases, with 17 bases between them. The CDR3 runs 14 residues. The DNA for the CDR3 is TGTGCCAGCAGTCTCAGCCCTCTGGAGGGAAAACTGTTTTTT. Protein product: CASSLSPLEGKLFF.

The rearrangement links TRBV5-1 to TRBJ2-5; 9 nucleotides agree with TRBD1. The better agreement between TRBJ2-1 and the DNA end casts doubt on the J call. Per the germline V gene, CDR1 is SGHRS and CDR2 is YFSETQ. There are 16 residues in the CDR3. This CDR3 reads CASSLVGGTGNNEQFF. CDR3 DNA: TGCGCCAGCAGCTTGGTCGGGGGGACAGGGAACAATGAGCAGTTCTTC.

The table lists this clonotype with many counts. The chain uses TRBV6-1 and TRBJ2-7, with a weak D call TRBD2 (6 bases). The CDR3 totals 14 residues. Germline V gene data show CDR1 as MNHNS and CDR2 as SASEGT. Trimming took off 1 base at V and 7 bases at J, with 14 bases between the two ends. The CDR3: CASSEEGLLDEQYF. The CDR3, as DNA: TGTGCCAGCAGTGAAGAGGGACTTCTGGATGAGCAGTACTTC.

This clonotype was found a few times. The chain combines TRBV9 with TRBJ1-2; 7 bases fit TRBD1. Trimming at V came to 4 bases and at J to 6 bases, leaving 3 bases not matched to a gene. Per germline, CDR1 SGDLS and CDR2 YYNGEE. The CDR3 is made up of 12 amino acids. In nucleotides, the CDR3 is TGTGCCAGCAGCTCGACAGGGAATGGCTACACCTTC. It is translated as CASSSTGNGYTF.

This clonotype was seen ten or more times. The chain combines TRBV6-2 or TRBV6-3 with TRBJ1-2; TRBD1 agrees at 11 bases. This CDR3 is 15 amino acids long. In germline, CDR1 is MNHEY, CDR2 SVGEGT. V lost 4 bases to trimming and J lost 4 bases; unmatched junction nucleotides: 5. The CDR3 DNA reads TGTGCCAGCAGTTTCGGGACAGGGGGACCCTATGGCTACACCTTC. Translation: CASSFGTGGPYGYTF.

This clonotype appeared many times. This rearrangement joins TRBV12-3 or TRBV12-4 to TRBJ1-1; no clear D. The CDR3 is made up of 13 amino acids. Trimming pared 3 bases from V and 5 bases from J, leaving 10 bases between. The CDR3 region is CASSLAQKTEAFF. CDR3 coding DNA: TGTGCCAGCAGTTTGGCTCAGAAGACTGAAGCTTTCTTT.

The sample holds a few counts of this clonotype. The CDR3 region has the DNA TGTGCCAGTAGTATCGGACAGCATTCACCCCTCCACTTT. Translated, it gives CASSIGQHSPLHF. The genes are TRBV19 and TRBJ1-6; tentative D call: TRBD1 (6 bases). The CDR3 is 13 residues long. The V and J ends lost 3 bases and 8 bases respectively, with 8 bases between them. Germline CDR1 and CDR2: LNHDA and SQIVND (reference sequence). Looking up the rest from reference TRBV19 and TRBJ1-6 gives the full variable domain: DGGITQSPKYLFRKEGQNVTLSCEQNLNHDAMYWYRQDPGQGLRLIYYSQIVNDFQKGDIAEGYSVSREKKESFPLTVTSAQKNPTAFYLCASSIGQHSPLHFGNGTRLTVT.

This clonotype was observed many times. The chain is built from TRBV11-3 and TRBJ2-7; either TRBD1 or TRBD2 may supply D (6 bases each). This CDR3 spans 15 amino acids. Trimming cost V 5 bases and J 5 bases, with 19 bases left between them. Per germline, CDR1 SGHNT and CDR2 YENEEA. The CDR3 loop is CASSKEGQGRHEQYF. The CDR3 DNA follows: TGTGCCAGCAGCAAAGAGGGGCAGGGGAGGCACGAGCAGTACTTC.

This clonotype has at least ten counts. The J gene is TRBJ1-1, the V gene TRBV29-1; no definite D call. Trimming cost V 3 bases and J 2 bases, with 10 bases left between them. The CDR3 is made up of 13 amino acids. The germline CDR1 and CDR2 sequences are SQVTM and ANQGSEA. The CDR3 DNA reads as TGCAGCGTTGAGGCACAGCCCAACACTGAAGCTTTCTTT. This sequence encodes CSVEAQPNTEAFF.

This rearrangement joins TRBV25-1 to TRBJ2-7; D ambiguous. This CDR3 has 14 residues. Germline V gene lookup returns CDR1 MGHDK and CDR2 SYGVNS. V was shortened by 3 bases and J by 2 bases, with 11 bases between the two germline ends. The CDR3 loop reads CASSDPSQTYEQYF. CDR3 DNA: TGTGCCAGCAGTGATCCGTCACAGACCTACGAGCAGTACTTC.

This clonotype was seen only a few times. CDR3 region: CATSDSLAGITGELFF. CDR3 in DNA: TGTGCCACCAGTGATTCTCTAGCGGGAATAACCGGGGAGCTGTTTTTT. V is TRBV24-1 and J is TRBJ2-2; 9 nucleotides agree with TRBD2. Germline V gives CDR1 KGHDR, CDR2 SFDVKD. The CDR3 consists of 16 residues. Trimming at V came to 2 bases and at J to 5 bases, leaving 5 bases not matched to a gene.

CDR3 protein: CASSHSGRPYEQYF. CDR3 DNA sequence: TGTGCCAGCAGTCATAGCGGGAGGCCCTACGAGCAGTACTTC. The chain joins TRBV6-1 to TRBJ2-7; 10 bases line up with TRBD2. V was pared by 5 bases and J by 2 bases, with 3 bases of the junction left unmatched. This CDR3 has 14 residues. CDR1 MNHNS and CDR2 SASEGT come from the germline V gene.

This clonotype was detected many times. The CDR3 sequence: CASSSPSTPGATFF. The CDR3 nucleotides are TGTGCCAGCAGTTCTCCCTCAACCCCGGGGGCGACTTTCTTT. The V gene is TRBV6-2 or TRBV6-3, the J gene TRBJ1-1; a weak D match, TRBD1 (6 bases). This CDR3 is 14 amino acids long. Trimming stripped 4 bases from V and 12 bases from J, with 21 bases between. Germline CDR1 reads MNHEY; CDR2 reads SVGEGT.

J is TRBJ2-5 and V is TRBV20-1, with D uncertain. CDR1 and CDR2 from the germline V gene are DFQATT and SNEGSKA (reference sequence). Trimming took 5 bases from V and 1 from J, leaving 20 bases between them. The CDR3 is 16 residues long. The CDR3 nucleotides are TGCAGTGCTTCAAAACATGAGAGGACGTCCCAAGAGACCCAGTACTTC. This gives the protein CSASKHERTSQETQYF.

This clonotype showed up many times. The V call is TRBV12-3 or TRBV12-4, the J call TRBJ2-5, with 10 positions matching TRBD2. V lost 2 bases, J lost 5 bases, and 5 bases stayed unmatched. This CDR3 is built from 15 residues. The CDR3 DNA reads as TGTGCCAGCAGTTTACTAGCGGGAGCTGCGGAGACCCAGTACTTC. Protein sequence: CASSLLAGAAETQYF.

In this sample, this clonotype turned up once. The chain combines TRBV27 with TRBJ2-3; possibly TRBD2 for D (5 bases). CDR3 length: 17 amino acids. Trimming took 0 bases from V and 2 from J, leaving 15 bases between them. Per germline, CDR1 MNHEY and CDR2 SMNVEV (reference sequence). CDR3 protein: CASSLSAPSRHTDTQYF. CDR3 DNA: TGTGCCAGCAGTTTATCGGCGCCTAGCAGACACACAGATACGCAGTATTTT.

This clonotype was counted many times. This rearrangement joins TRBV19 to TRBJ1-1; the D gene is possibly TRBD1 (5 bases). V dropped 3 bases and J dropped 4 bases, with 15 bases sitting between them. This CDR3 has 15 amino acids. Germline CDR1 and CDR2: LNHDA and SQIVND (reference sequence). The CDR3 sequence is CASSIEQGGFTEAFF. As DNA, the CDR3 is TGTGCCAGTAGTATTGAGCAGGGAGGGTTCACTGAAGCTTTCTTT.